This TCR beta chain was identified in a study of CXCR3-negative and CXCR3-positive naive CD8 T cells. Regarding the study as a whole: Post-cryopreservation CXCR3 expression was partly diminished, and the bulk of assays employed fresh PBMCs. TRBV-TRBJ usage matched between naive CXCR3-negative and CXCR3-positive cells but not between memory cells. Whereas both naive subsets had comparably high diversity, memory CD8+ cells had much lower diversity.

This clonotype is called medium-sized based on its frequency. What it binds is unknown. In preparing the TRB cDNA libraries, 5' RACE with UMI labels was used. From the 5' RACE reads, TCRdb lists one entry per CDR3 protein and no DNA. The specimen's table records around 50,000 distinct CDR3 sequences. The germline CDR1 and CDR2 sequences are SQVTM and ANQGSEA. The CDR3 is 15 residues long. The sample taken for sequencing was naive CXCR3- CD8+ T cells from blood. Subset defined: CD45RO-CCR7+CD27+CD95- naive CD8+ T cells lacking CXCR3 (TNR3-). The receptor was isolated from a human donor in good health. Some clones in this sample may be carry-over from other donors' samples. The chain is built from TRBV29-1 and TRBJ2-1; TCRdb picks TRBD1, but there is no DNA to check that call. The CDR3 sequence is CSVEDGRGVRGEQFF.